These 20 T cell receptor beta chains share one sample of origin, sequenced in a study of shared clonotypes between healthy human individuals. Here immunoSEQ multiplex PCR was the method, and the copy in TCRdb shows in-frame clones only, minus some. The sample has some 2 million clones, 85% to 95% seen once; the top ten hold more than 0.1%. The sample comprised naive CD4+ T cells sorted from blood. Subset denoted: CD45RA+ positively selected. These receptors came from a man in his late teens or twenties in good health.

This rearrangement joins TRBV5-4 to TRBJ2-5, with 8 nucleotides matching TRBD2. The length of the CDR3 is 14 residues. Germline V CDR1 and CDR2: SGHNT, YYREEE (reference sequence). The J segment lost 2 bases and the V segment lost 4 bases, leaving 4 bases of the junction unmatched. The CDR3 loop is CASSPPGGQETQYF. The CDR3 region has the DNA TGTGCCAGCAGCCCGCCGGGAGGGCAAGAGACCCAGTACTTC.

V usage is TRBV2 and J usage is TRBJ1-3; 7 bases agree with TRBD1. J lost 0 bases, V lost 2 bases, and 7 bases had no gene match. Germline V gene lookup returns CDR1 SNHLY and CDR2 FYNNEI. This CDR3 has 17 amino acids. The CDR3 nucleotides read TGTGCCAGCAGTGAACGCCCAGGGGGTACCTCTGGAAACACCATATATTTT. It translates to CASSERPGGTSGNTIYF. Filled out from reference TRBV2 and TRBJ1-3, the complete variable domain reads EPEVTQTPSHQVTQMGQEVILRCVPISNHLYFYWYRQILGQKVEFLVSFYNNEISEKSEIFDDQFSVERPDGSNFTLKIRSTKLEDSAMYFCASSERPGGTSGNTIYFGEGSWLTVV.

The J gene is TRBJ2-7, the V gene TRBV19; 9 positions match TRBD1. The germline gives CDR1 LNHDA, CDR2 SQIVND (reference sequence). Germline trimming cut 9 bases from V and 5 bases from J; bases unmatched to any gene: 5. This CDR3 spans 12 amino acids. In nucleotides, the CDR3 is TGTGCCAGCCGTGGGGACAGGGACGAGCAGTACTTC. Amino acid sequence: CASRGDRDEQYF.

Points on this clone: Just one base apart from a much larger clone, this may be a read error. This sequence joins TRBV25-1 and TRBJ1-1; tentatively, D is TRBD1 (5 bases). This CDR3 region has 15 residues. The germline V gene has CDR1 MGHDK and CDR2 SYGVNS. V lost 6 bases to trimming and J lost 0 bases, with 14 bases between them. DNA of the CDR3: TGTGCCAGCAGCTTTGAGGGGACCATGAACACTGAAGCTTTCTTT. Translation: CASSFEGTMNTEAFF.

J is TRBJ1-1 and V is TRBV27; D is unresolved. The CDR3 spans 13 residues. Trimming pared 6 bases from V and 5 bases from J, leaving 13 bases between. Per germline, CDR1 MNHEY and CDR2 SMNVEV (reference sequence). The CDR3 DNA reads TGTGCCAGCAGCTCCTCGGGTCGAACTGAAGCTTTCTTT. This sequence encodes CASSSSGRTEAFF.

The chain carries TRBV7-2 and TRBJ2-7; 9 positions match TRBD1. Germline CDR1 reads SGHTA; CDR2 reads FQGNSA. The CDR3 contains 15 residues. V gave up 1 base and J gave up 3 bases; unmatched junction bases: 4. The CDR3 sequence: CASSLDGTGFYEQYF. The CDR3 DNA reads TGTGCCAGCAGCTTAGACGGGACAGGGTTCTACGAGCAGTACTTC.

The table lists this clone with a few counts. CDR3 coding DNA: TGTGCCAGCAGCGTAGACGGGTACTTCCCTGGAACCGGGGAGCTGTTTTTT. This encodes CASSVDGYFPGTGELFF. The gene calls are TRBV9 and TRBJ2-2, with D hard to call. The CDR3 has 17 amino acids. The germline V and J ends were trimmed by 0 bases and 5 bases, with 17 bases remaining between them. Germline V gene data show CDR1 as SGDLS and CDR2 as YYNGEE.

The chain combines TRBV9 with TRBJ2-3; 8 bases match TRBD2. Germline CDR1 reads SGDLS; CDR2 reads YYNGEE. This CDR3 contains 17 residues. V was clipped by 0 bases and J by 1 base; unmatched bases: 7. In DNA form, the CDR3 reads TGTGCCAGCAGCGTAGCGGGAGGGCACCTCGGCACAGATACGCAGTATTTT. This sequence encodes CASSVAGGHLGTDTQYF.

This chain connects TRBV18 to TRBJ2-7; no clear D gene. Trimming shortened V by 1 base and J by 0 bases, and 10 bases separated the two germline ends. Germline assignment: CDR1 KGHSH and CDR2 LQKENI. The CDR3 contains 15 residues. The CDR3 coding sequence is TGTGCCAGCTCACCACACGCTCCCGGCTCCTACGAGCAGTACTTC. Its translation: CASSPHAPGSYEQYF.

The rearrangement links TRBV4-3 to TRBJ2-5; D remains unclear. CDR3 size: 13 residues. V dropped 1 base and J dropped 5 bases, with 8 bases sitting between them. CDR1 is LGHNA and CDR2 is YSLEER in the germline V gene. CDR3 loop: CASSQGTWETQYF. As DNA, the CDR3 is TGCGCCAGCAGCCAAGGGACCTGGGAGACCCAGTACTTC.

The rearrangement joins TRBV2 to TRBJ2-1; perhaps TRBD2 as D (5 bases). CDR1 and CDR2 (germline): SNHLY, FYNNEI. This CDR3 has 13 residues. Between the trimmed V and J ends, which lost 2 bases and 8 bases, there was a span of 10 bases. CDR3 amino acids: CASSELRVHEQFF. DNA of the CDR3: TGTGCCAGCAGTGAATTGAGGGTACATGAGCAGTTCTTC.

This chain joins TRBV7-9 and TRBJ2-2; a possible D gene is TRBD2 (5 bases). The CDR3 spans 14 residues. Trimming removed 7 bases from V and 5 bases from J, with 14 bases in between. Germline assignment: CDR1 SEHNR and CDR2 FQNEAQ (reference sequence). Here the CDR3 DNA reads TGTGCCAGCATCCGAATCGGGAAAACCGGGGAGCTGTTTTTT. As protein: CASIRIGKTGELFF.

The V gene is TRBV2, the J gene TRBJ1-6, with 8 bases matching TRBD1. CDR3 length: 13 amino acids. CDR1 and CDR2 (germline): SNHLY, FYNNEI. After removal of 7 bases from V and 13 bases from J, the junction contained 9 bases not matched to a gene. Here the CDR3 DNA reads TGTGCCAGCAACTCCAGGGGGCGGGTGCCCCTCCACTTT. This gives the protein CASNSRGRVPLHF.

This rearrangement joins TRBV21-1 to TRBJ2-7; TRBD1 is taken as the D call from the table, unchecked against the DNA. TRBV21-1 corresponds to a pseudogene. The CDR3 sequence is 15 residues long. The CDR3 nucleotides are TGTGCCAGCAGCAAACCCGAGCAGGCCGCCTACGAGCAGTACTTC. Protein: CASSKPEQAAYEQYF.

The sample holds many counts of this clone. This chain joins TRBV29-1 and TRBJ2-1, with 13 bases lining up with TRBD2. Germline CDR1 is SQVTM and CDR2 is ANQGSEA. Trimming at V came to 7 bases and at J to 11 bases, leaving 5 bases not matched to a gene. The CDR3 contains 12 residues. For the CDR3, the DNA is TGCAGCGCCCGGGGACTAGCGGGGCAGCAGTTCTTC. Translation gives CSARGLAGQQFF.

The rearrangement links TRBV28 to TRBJ1-2; D unresolved. The CDR3 has 11 amino acids. Germline V CDR1 and CDR2: MDHEN, SYDVKM. The V gene lost 3 bases and the J gene lost 10 bases, with 9 bases spanning the gap. CDR3 loop: CASSFNRNYTF. CDR3 nucleotides: TGTGCCAGCAGTTTTAATAGGAACTACACCTTC.

This clone was found once. The chain joins TRBV6-1 to TRBJ2-7; D may be TRBD1 (6 bases). CDR1 is MNHNS and CDR2 is SASEGT in the germline V gene. The CDR3 is 14 residues long. Trimming took off 6 bases at V and 0 bases at J, with 12 bases between the two ends. The CDR3 protein is CASRGTLSSYEQYF. DNA of the CDR3: TGTGCCAGCAGGGGGACACTGAGCTCCTACGAGCAGTACTTC.

J is TRBJ1-5 and V is TRBV10-3; 9 bases fit TRBD1. The CDR3 is 14 amino acids. CDR1 and CDR2 (germline): ENHRY, SYGVKD. J gave up 8 bases and V 5 bases, and 7 bases lay outside the gene matches. In DNA, the CDR3 is TGTGCCATCAGTAGAACAGGGGGCATAGAGCCCCAGCATTTT. Translated, it gives CAISRTGGIEPQHF.

This clone has only a few counts. J is TRBJ2-5 and V is TRBV4-1; 10 positions match TRBD2. Germline values: CDR1 MGHRA, CDR2 YSYEKL. The CDR3 covers 16 residues. V lost 6 bases and J lost 5; bases outside the gene matches: 12. This CDR3 is CASRADSSGSFETQYF. The CDR3, as DNA: TGCGCCAGCAGGGCCGACTCTAGCGGGAGTTTTGAGACCCAGTACTTC.

The J gene is TRBJ2-7, the V gene TRBV2; TRBD1 aligns across 10 bases. The V gene's germline CDR1 is SNHLY and CDR2 FYNNEI. Trimming cost V 6 bases and J 2 bases; bases outside gene matches: 10. The CDR3 extends over 16 amino acids. This chain's CDR3 is CASSFKPGTGAYEQYF. The CDR3 DNA follows: TGTGCCAGCAGCTTCAAGCCCGGGACAGGGGCCTACGAGCAGTACTTC.